This entry features one T cell receptor beta chain sequence. This entry belongs to a study of blood T cell repertoires in COVID-19. Assay used: immunoSEQ multiplex PCR; TCRdb lists only in-frame clones, some missing. This table holds about 87,000 clones, more than 75% found once. The CDR3 consists of 17 residues. Germline CDR1 and CDR2: MNHEY and SMNVEV (reference sequence). V dropped 7 bases and J dropped 2; count of bases not matched to a gene: 12. Sequencing was carried out using peripheral blood. The V and J genes are TRBV27 and TRBJ2-2, with 8 bases aligning to TRBD1. This sequence was found in a man aged 35-49 years with acute or convalescent COVID-19. The CDR3 loop is CASKSSIGQGNTGELFF. Written as DNA, the CDR3 is TGTGCCAGCAAGTCTTCGATCGGACAGGGCAACACCGGGGAGCTGTTTTTT.